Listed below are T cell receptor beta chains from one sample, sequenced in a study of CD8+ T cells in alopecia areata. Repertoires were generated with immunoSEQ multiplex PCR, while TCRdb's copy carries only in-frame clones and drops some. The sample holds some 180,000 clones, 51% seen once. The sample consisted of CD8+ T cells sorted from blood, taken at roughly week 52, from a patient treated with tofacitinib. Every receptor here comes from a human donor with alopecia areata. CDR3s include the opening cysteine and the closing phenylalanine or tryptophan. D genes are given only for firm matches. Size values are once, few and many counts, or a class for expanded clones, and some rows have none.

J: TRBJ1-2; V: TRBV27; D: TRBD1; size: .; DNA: TGTGCCAGCAGTGGACAGGATATTGGGGGCTACACCTTC; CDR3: CASSGQDIGGYTF
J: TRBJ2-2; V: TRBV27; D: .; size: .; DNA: TGTGCCAGCAGTTTATTGTCCGGGGAGCTGTTTTTT; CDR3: CASSLLSGELFF
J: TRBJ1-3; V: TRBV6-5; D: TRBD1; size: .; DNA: TGTGCCAGCAGTCAAACAGGGGAAGGTGGAAACACCATATATTTT; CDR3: CASSQTGEGGNTIYF
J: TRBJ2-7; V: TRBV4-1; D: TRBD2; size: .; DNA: TGCGCCAGCAGCCTCCCGATAGCGGGGGGGCGACCCTACGAGCAGTACTTC; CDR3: CASSLPIAGGRPYEQYF
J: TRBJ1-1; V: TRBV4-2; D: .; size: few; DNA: TGTGCCAGCAGCCAAGGAAGGGAGGCTTTCTTT; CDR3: CASSQGREAFF
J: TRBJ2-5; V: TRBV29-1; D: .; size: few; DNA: TGCAGCGTGACCGGGCCCGCACCCCAAGAGACCCAGTACTTC; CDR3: CSVTGPAPQETQYF
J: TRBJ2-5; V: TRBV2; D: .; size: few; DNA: TGTGCCAGCAGTCATAGAACTGGGCAAGAGACCCAGTACTTC; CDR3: CASSHRTGQETQYF
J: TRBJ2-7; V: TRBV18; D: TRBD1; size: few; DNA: TGTGCCAGCTCACCAGGAGCCGGGACAGGCACCTACGAGCAGTACTTC; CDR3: CASSPGAGTGTYEQYF
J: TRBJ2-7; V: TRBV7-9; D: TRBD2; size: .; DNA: TGTGCCAGCAGCGTGGGACTAGGGGGCTACGAGCAGTACTTC; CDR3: CASSVGLGGYEQYF
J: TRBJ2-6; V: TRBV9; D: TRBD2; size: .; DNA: TGTGCCAGCAGCCTCCCGTTTAGCGGGGGCACTGGGGCCAACGTCCTGACTTTC; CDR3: CASSLPFSGGTGANVLTF
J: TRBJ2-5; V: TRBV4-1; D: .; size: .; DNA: TGCGCCAGCAGCCCACAGGGCTTAGGGGAGACCCAGTACTTC; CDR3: CASSPQGLGETQYF
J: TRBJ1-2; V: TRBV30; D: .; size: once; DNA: TGTGCCTGGGGACCCACGTTTGACGGCTACACCTTC; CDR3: CAWGPTFDGYTF
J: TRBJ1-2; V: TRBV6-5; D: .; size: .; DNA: TGTGCCAGCAGTTATTTGAGGGGAAGCTATGGCTACACCTTC; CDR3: CASSYLRGSYGYTF
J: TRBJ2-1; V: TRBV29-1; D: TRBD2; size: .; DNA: TGCAGCGTTGAAGATCTGAAGGCCCTAGCGGGGGGTTTAACGGAAGGCGAGCAGTTCTTC; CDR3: CSVEDLKALAGGLTEGEQFF
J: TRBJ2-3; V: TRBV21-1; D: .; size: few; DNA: TGTGCCAGCCCCCACAGCACAGATACGCAGTATTTT; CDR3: CASPHSTDTQYF
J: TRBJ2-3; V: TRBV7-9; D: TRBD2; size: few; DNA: TGTGCCAGCAGCCCTTCGAGGGCTAGCGGAGTAGATCCGCAGTATTTT; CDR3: CASSPSRASGVDPQYF
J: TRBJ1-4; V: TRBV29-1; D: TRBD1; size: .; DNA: TGCAGCGTTGGAAGGGACAGGGGGCAGGGTGAAAAACTGTTTTTT; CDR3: CSVGRDRGQGEKLFF
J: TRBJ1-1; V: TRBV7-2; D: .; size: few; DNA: TGTGCCAGCAGCTTAGAGGGTCGGGACGAAGCTTTCTTT; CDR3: CASSLEGRDEAFF
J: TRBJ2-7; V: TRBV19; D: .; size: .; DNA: TGTGCCAGTAGTATTCTCCCATCCTACGAGCAGTACTTC; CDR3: CASSILPSYEQYF
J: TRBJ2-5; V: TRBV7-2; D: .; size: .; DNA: TGTGCCAGCAGCTTAGTGGGGGAAGGAGAGACCCAGTACTTC; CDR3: CASSLVGEGETQYF
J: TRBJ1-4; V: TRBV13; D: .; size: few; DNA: TGTGCCAGCAGCTCAGGGCTACGGAATGAAAAACTGTTTTTT; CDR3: CASSSGLRNEKLFF
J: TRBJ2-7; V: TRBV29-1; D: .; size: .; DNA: TGCAGCGTTGATGACGACGGCTACGAGCAGTACTTC; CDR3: CSVDDDGYEQYF